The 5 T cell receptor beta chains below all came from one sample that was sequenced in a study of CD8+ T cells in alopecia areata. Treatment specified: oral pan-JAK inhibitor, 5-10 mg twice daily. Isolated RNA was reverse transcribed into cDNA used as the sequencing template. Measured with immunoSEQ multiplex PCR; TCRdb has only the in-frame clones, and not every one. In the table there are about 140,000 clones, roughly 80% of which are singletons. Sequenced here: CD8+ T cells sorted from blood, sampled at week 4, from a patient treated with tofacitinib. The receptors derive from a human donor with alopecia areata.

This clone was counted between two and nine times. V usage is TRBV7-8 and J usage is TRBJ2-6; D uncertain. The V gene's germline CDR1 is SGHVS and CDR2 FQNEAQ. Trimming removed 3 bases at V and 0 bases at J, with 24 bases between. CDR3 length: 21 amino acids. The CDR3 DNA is TGTGCCAGCAGCTTCTCCCGTTCTTTTCTGGGGTCAAGCTCTGGGGCCAACGTCCTGACTTTC. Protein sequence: CASSFSRSFLGSSSGANVLTF.

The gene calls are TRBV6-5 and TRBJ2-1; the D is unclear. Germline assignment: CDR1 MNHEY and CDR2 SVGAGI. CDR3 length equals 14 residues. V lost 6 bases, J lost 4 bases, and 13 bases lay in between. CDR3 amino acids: CASRLSVSYNEQFF. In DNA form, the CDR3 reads TGTGCCAGCAGACTATCTGTGTCGTACAATGAGCAGTTCTTC.

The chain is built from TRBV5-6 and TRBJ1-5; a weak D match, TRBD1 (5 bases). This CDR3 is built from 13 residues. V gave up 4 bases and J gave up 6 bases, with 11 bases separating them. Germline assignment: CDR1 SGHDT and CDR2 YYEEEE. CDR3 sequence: CASSHQGFQPQHF. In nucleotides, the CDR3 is TGTGCCAGCAGCCACCAGGGATTTCAGCCCCAGCATTTT.

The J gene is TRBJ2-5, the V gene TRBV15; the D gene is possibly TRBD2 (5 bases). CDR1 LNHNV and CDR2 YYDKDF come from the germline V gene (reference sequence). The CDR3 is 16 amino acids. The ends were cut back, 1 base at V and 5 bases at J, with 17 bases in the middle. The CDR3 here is CATSRGRERVGETQYF. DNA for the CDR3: TGTGCCACCAGCAGAGGACGCGAGAGGGTGGGGGAGACCCAGTACTTC.

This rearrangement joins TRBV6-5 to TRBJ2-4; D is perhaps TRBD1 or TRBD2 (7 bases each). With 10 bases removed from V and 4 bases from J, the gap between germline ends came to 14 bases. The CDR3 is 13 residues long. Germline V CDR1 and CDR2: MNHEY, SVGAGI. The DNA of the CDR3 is TGTGCCATAGGGGGGGACAGTAAAAACATTCAGTACTTC. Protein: CAIGGDSKNIQYF.